The clone carrying this TCR beta chain was seen ten or more times. The antigen is undetermined. The V end was cut by 5 bases, the J end by 8 bases, with 15 bases between. Germline V gives CDR1 SGHTA, CDR2 FQGNSA. This CDR3 has 13 amino acids. The sample originates from a study of regulatory T cells in long-lasting Graves disease. Study-level background: Recently diagnosed Graves' patients had received antithyroid drugs for under 3 months.

Construction of TCR beta libraries relied on iRepertoire HTBI primers and on Arm-PCR targeting CDR3 regions. TCRdb independently ran MiXCR on the multiplex PCR reads; one entry per CDR3 protein. The sample contains 300,000 to 450,000 distinct CDR3 sequences, about a sixth of which appear only once. The sample's time point: newly diagnosed GD, antithyroid drugs for less than 3 months. The TCR library was prepared using RNA isolated from PBMCs. Study-level results: Among the persistent patients, some 2,900 public clonotypes were shared, more than the approximately 1,000 shared among new patients.

This receptor was taken from a female donor with Graves disease. The sample was peripheral blood mononuclear cells (PBMCs), taken at new diagnosis, from a patient treated with antithyroid drugs. The V call is TRBV7-2, the J call TRBJ1-2, with D perhaps TRBD1 (6 bases). The CDR3 spells CASSQQGYDGYTF. DNA for the CDR3: TGTGCCAGCAGCCAACAGGGATACGACGGCTACACCTTC.